The T cell receptor beta chain described here comes from a study of blood T cell repertoires in COVID-19. At the level of the study: Donors in the United States, Italy and Spain gave samples during acute or convalescent COVID-19. T cells, B-cell-depleted T cells, or PBMCs provided the cDNA or gDNA that served as material.

The CDR3 contains 13 residues. From germline, CDR1 is SGHNT and CDR2 YYREEE (reference sequence). V was shortened by 4 bases and J by 5 bases, with 9 bases between the two germline ends. Authors' analysis steps: Researchers report that nucleated cell counts were estimated from reference gene primer amplification. TCRdb's table, derived via immunoSEQ multiplex PCR, lists solely in-frame clones and lacks some. From that table come the V and J calls and clone size; the DNA was used to work out D and trimming. The top ten hold less than 6.5% of the sample, which has roughly 190,000 clones, approximately 85% seen once.

The V gene is TRBV5-4, the J gene TRBJ1-4, with unresolved D. This receptor was taken from a woman aged 65 to 85 with active or convalescent COVID-19. Sequencing was carried out using peripheral blood. CDR3 sequence: CASSASGNEKLFF. CDR3 bases: TGTGCCAGCAGCGCCTCCGGGAATGAAAAACTGTTTTTT.